This passage covers 22 T cell receptor beta chains from one sample sequenced in a study of T cell changes during pregnancy in multiple sclerosis. TCRdb keeps only in-frame clones here, not all; method: immunoSEQ multiplex PCR. The sample includes tens of thousands of clones, more than 85% seen only once; the top ten take about 0.9%. The material was peripheral blood, obtained before pregnancy. The origin of the receptors is a female donor with multiple sclerosis, enrolled in a pregnancy study.

The V call is TRBV6-5, the J call TRBJ1-6, with TRBD1 matching 9 bases. V gave up 4 bases and J gave up 7 bases; unmatched junction bases: 2. Germline CDR1 MNHEY, CDR2 SVGAGI. CDR3 length: 14 amino acids. The CDR3: CASSFGTGNSPLHF. CDR3 in DNA: TGTGCCAGCAGTTTTGGGACAGGGAATTCACCCCTCCACTTT.

The chain couples TRBV19 to TRBJ1-6; D is ambiguous. CDR3 length equals 12 residues. The germline V gene has CDR1 LNHDA and CDR2 SQIVND (reference sequence). Between the trimmed V and J ends, which lost 3 bases and 7 bases, there was a span of 4 bases. CDR3 nucleotides: TGTGCCAGTAGTATTGAGAATTCACCCCTCCACTTT. As protein: CASSIENSPLHF.

The rearrangement links TRBV12-5 to TRBJ1-1; D not certain. CDR1 LGHNT and CDR2 FRNRAP come from the germline V gene. V gave up 6 bases and J gave up 3 bases, with 11 bases separating them. The CDR3 totals 13 residues. The CDR3 is CASGPAGDTEAFF. The CDR3 DNA reads TGTGCTAGTGGCCCCGCCGGAGACACTGAAGCTTTCTTT. Full variable domain (missing parts from reference TRBV12-5 and TRBJ1-1): DARVTQTPRHKVTEMGQEVTMRCQPILGHNTVFWYRQTMMQGLELLAYFRNRAPLDDSGMPKDRFSAEMPDATLATLKIQPSEPRDSAVYFCASGPAGDTEAFFGQGTRLTVV.

In its sample, this clone ranks as medium-sized. The chain has TRBV2 and TRBJ1-5; 9 bases agree with TRBD1. J gave up 13 bases and V 3 bases, and 1 base lay outside the gene matches. This CDR3 contains 11 residues. The V gene's germline CDR1 is SNHLY and CDR2 FYNNEI. CDR3 protein: CASSEDRGQHF. CDR3 nucleotides: TGTGCCAGCAGTGAGGACAGGGGACAGCATTTT.

V is TRBV6-1 and J is TRBJ1-2; D possibly corresponds to TRBD1 (6 bases). Trimming stripped 0 bases from V and 7 bases from J, with 18 bases between. Germline CDR1 reads MNHNS; CDR2 reads SASEGT. The CDR3 length is 16 residues. As DNA, the CDR3 is TGTGCCAGCAGTGAAGCCCTGGGTCATCAGGGGCCTGGCTACACCTTC. Its protein product is CASSEALGHQGPGYTF.

The genes are TRBV10-3 and TRBJ2-7, with D unclear. CDR1 ENHRY and CDR2 SYGVKD come from the germline V gene. This CDR3 has 16 residues. Between the trimmed V and J ends, which lost 6 bases and 5 bases, there was a span of 23 bases. The CDR3 region has the DNA TGTGCCATCAGAGAGAGCCTCTCAGGCCGCCAAGACGAGCAGTACTTC. Translated, it gives CAIRESLSGRQDEQYF.

The chain couples TRBV6-1 to TRBJ2-3, with 13 bases identical to TRBD2. The V gene end was trimmed by 2 bases and the J gene end by 3 bases; junction bases not matched to a gene: 2. CDR1 and CDR2 from the germline V gene are MNHNS and SASEGT. The CDR3 extends over 16 amino acids. CDR3 in amino acids: CASSERTSGGTDTQYF. The CDR3 coding sequence is TGTGCCAGCAGTGAAAGGACTAGCGGGGGTACAGATACGCAGTATTTT.

The genes are TRBV30 and TRBJ1-1, with 7 bases matching TRBD1. V was pared by 1 base and J by 2 bases, with 7 bases of the junction left unmatched. The CDR3 runs 15 residues. CDR1 is GTSNPN and CDR2 is SVGIG in the germline V gene (reference sequence). The CDR3 sequence is CAWSAGTALNTEAFF. The CDR3, as DNA: TGTGCCTGGAGTGCAGGGACAGCGCTAAACACTGAAGCTTTCTTT.

This clone was counted a single time. The V call is TRBV10-3, the J call TRBJ1-5, with D possibly being TRBD1 (6 bases). Trimming shortened V by 6 bases and J by 2 bases, and 11 bases separated the two germline ends. Per germline, CDR1 ENHRY and CDR2 SYGVKD. The CDR3 runs 14 residues. The chain's CDR3 is CAIRDSGGNQPQHF. CDR3 sequence (DNA): TGTGCCATCAGGGACAGCGGGGGCAATCAGCCCCAGCATTTT.

The chain employs TRBV28 and TRBJ1-4; 7 bases are a match to TRBD1. J lost 0 bases, V lost 5 bases, and 3 bases had no gene match. CDR1 and CDR2 from the germline V gene are MDHEN and SYDVKM. This CDR3 has 15 amino acids. CDR3 amino acids: CASSRDSATNEKLFF. CDR3 DNA: TGTGCCAGCAGTCGGGACAGTGCAACTAATGAAAAACTGTTTTTT.

The chain combines TRBV5-6 with TRBJ1-4; 9 bases are a match to TRBD1. The CDR3 has 18 amino acids. V shed 0 bases and J 8 bases; nucleotides not matched to a gene: 14. Germline V gene data show CDR1 as SGHDT and CDR2 as YYEEEE. The DNA for the CDR3 is TGTGCCAGCAGCTTGGCCATTAACAAGGACAGGGGAAGCGAAAAACTGTTTTTT. Protein sequence: CASSLAINKDRGSEKLFF.

This chain connects TRBV5-5 to TRBJ1-1, with unresolved D. V was pared by 4 bases and J by 1 base, with 14 bases between. In germline, CDR1 is SGHKS, CDR2 YYEKEE (reference sequence). The CDR3 has 15 residues. CDR3 nucleotide sequence: TGTGCCAGCAGCCTGAGGGAGGGTTCGAACACTGAAGCTTTCTTT. Translated: CASSLREGSNTEAFF.

The chain has TRBV5-4 and TRBJ2-1, with TRBD2 identical over 7 bases. The ends lost 1 base at V and 6 bases at J; junction bases unmatched: 10. Germline V gives CDR1 SGHNT, CDR2 YYREEE (reference sequence). This CDR3 is 16 amino acids long. Here the CDR3 reads CASSLQGRGFRNEQFF. CDR3 bases: TGTGCCAGCAGCTTGCAAGGGAGGGGATTTCGCAATGAGCAGTTCTTC.

The chain uses TRBV18 and TRBJ2-5, with 8 bases aligning to TRBD1. This CDR3 has 13 residues. J lost 5 bases, V lost 3 bases, and 2 bases had no gene match. In germline, CDR1 is KGHSH, CDR2 LQKENI. The CDR3 loop is CASSPDRGETQYF. CDR3 sequence (DNA): TGTGCCAGCTCACCTGACAGGGGCGAGACCCAGTACTTC. Full variable domain (outside the CDR3, taken from reference TRBV18 and TRBJ2-5): NAGVMQNPRHLVRRRGQEARLRCSPMKGHSHVYWYRQLPEEGLKFMVYLQKENIIDESGMPKERFSAEFPKEGPSILRIQQVVRGDSAAYFCASSPDRGETQYFGPGTRLLVL.

The rearrangement links TRBV25-1 to TRBJ2-7; no clear D gene. The germline gives CDR1 MGHDK, CDR2 SYGVNS. The V end lost 0 bases, the J end lost 3 bases, and 9 bases lay between the germline ends. The CDR3 loop spans 14 amino acids. The CDR3 bases are TGTGCCAGCAGTGAATACTACGATGACTACGAGCAGTACTTC. It codes for CASSEYYDDYEQYF.

This rearrangement joins TRBV6-1 to TRBJ2-7, with 9 bases aligning to TRBD1. The CDR3 is made up of 15 amino acids. V lost 6 bases, J lost 2 bases, and 8 bases stayed unmatched. Germline CDR1 MNHNS, CDR2 SASEGT. CDR3 protein: CASSAGTGITYEQYF. The CDR3 nucleotides read TGTGCCAGCAGCGCCGGGACAGGGATTACCTACGAGCAGTACTTC.

The J gene is TRBJ2-1, the V gene TRBV9; 11 bases fit TRBD2. V dropped 0 bases and J dropped 4; count of bases not matched to a gene: 9. CDR1 is SGDLS, CDR2 YYNGEE, per germline. The CDR3 has 18 amino acids. The CDR3 bases are TGTGCCAGCAGCGTAGCGCCGGGCCGGACTAGCGGGTACAATGAGCAGTTCTTC. This encodes CASSVAPGRTSGYNEQFF.

V and J are TRBV6-1 and TRBJ2-1, with 8 bases fitting TRBD2. J was trimmed by 2 bases and V by 5 bases; bases with no gene match: 5. Germline V gene data show CDR1 as MNHNS and CDR2 as SASEGT. The CDR3 is 15 amino acids. Here the CDR3 reads CASSLSGATYNEQFF. Written as DNA, the CDR3 is TGTGCCAGCAGTCTTAGCGGGGCGACCTACAATGAGCAGTTCTTC.

The chain combines TRBV11-2 with TRBJ2-5; 8 bases align to TRBD2. J was trimmed by 2 bases and V by 5 bases; bases with no gene match: 4. This CDR3 region has 14 residues. Germline assignment: CDR1 SGHAT and CDR2 FQNNGV. DNA for the CDR3: TGTGCCAGCAGCCGGGGACTAGTACAAGAGACCCAGTACTTC. Protein product: CASSRGLVQETQYF.

This clone has only a few counts. This chain connects TRBV4-2 to TRBJ1-2; 10 positions match TRBD1. This CDR3 has 15 residues. The germline V gene has CDR1 LGHNA and CDR2 YNFKEQ. V lost 1 base to trimming and J lost 6 bases; unmatched junction nucleotides: 5. DNA of the CDR3: TGTGCCAGCAGCCAAGGGGCGGGACAGGGGAATGGCTACACCTTC. Translated: CASSQGAGQGNGYTF.

The rearrangement uses TRBV5-1 and TRBJ1-1; tentatively, D is TRBD1 (6 bases). V was shortened by 6 bases and J by 2 bases, with 17 bases between the two germline ends. From germline, CDR1 is SGHRS and CDR2 YFSETQ. The CDR3 runs to 15 residues. The CDR3 DNA reads as TGCGCCAGCACCCGGGGGGGGGCGGATAACACTGAAGCTTTCTTT. The encoded protein is CASTRGGADNTEAFF.

This clone was recorded only once. CDR3: CASRGALDTEAFF. The CDR3 nucleotides read TGTGCCAGCAGAGGGGCTCTGGACACTGAAGCTTTCTTT. The rearrangement links TRBV2 to TRBJ1-1, with a possible D match to TRBD1 (5 bases). The V gene's germline CDR1 is SNHLY and CDR2 FYNNEI. The ends were cut back, 6 bases at V and 3 bases at J, with 11 bases in the middle. The CDR3 covers 13 residues.